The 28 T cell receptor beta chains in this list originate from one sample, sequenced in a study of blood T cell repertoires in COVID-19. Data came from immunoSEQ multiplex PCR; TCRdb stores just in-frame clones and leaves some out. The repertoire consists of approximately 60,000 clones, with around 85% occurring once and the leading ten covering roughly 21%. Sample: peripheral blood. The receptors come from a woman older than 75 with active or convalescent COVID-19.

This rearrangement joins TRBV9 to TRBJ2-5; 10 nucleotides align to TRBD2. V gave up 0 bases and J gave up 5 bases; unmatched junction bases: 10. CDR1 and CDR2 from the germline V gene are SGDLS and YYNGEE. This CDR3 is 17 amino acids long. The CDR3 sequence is CASSVGGGAGGFETQYF. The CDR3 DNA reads TGTGCCAGCAGCGTAGGAGGTGGAGCGGGGGGGTTTGAGACCCAGTACTTC.

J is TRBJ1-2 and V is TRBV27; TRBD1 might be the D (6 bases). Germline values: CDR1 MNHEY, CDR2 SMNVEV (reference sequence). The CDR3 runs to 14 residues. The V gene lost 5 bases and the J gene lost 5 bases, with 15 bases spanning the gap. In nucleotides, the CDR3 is TGTGCCAGCAGTCGACAGGCCGAAAATTATGGCTACACCTTC. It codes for CASSRQAENYGYTF.

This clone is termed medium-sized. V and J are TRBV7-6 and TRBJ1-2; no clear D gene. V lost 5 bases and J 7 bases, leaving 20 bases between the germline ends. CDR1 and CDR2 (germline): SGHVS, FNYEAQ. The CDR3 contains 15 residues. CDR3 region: CASSLNPHSGSGYTF. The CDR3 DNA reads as TGTGCCAGCAGCCTCAACCCCCACAGCGGGAGTGGCTACACCTTC.

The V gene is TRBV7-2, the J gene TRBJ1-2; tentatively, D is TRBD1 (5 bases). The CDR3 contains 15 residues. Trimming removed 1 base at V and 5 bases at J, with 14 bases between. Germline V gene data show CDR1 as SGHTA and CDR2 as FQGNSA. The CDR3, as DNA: TGTGCCAGCAGCTTAGGGGGGGATGTGGTTTATGGCTACACCTTC. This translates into CASSLGGDVVYGYTF.

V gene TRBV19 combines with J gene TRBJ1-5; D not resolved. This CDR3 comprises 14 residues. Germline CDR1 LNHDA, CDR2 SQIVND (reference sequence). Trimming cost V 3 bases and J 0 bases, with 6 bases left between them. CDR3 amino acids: CASSIRGSNQPQHF. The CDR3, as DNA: TGTGCCAGTAGTATCCGGGGTAGCAATCAGCCCCAGCATTTT.

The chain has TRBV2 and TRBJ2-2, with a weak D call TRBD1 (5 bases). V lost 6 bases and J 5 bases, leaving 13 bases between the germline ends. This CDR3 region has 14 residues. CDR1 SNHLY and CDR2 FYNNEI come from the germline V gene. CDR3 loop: CASRADTQTGELFF. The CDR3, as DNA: TGTGCCAGCAGGGCGGACACTCAGACCGGGGAGCTGTTTTTT.

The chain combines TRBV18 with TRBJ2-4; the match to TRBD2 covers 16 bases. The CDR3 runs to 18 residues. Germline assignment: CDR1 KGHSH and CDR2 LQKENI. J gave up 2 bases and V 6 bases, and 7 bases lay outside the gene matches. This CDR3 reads CASSPGTSGGAPKNIQYF. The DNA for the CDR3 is TGTGCCAGCTCCCCCGGGACTAGCGGGGGGGCCCCCAAAAACATTCAGTACTTC.

CDR3 in amino acids: CASSLTGGTEAFF. CDR3 bases: TGCGCCAGCAGCTTGACAGGGGGCACTGAAGCTTTCTTT. The genes are TRBV5-1 and TRBJ1-1; 8 nucleotides agree with TRBD1. Germline values: CDR1 SGHRS, CDR2 YFSETQ. The trim removed 1 base at V and 4 bases at J, leaving 0 bases unmatched. The CDR3 is made up of 13 amino acids. The whole variable domain, filled in from reference TRBV5-1 and TRBJ1-1, reads KAGVTQTPRYLIKTRGQQVTLSCSPISGHRSVSWYQQTPGQGLQFLFEYFSETQRNKGNFPGRFSGRQFSNSRSEMNVSTLELGDSALYLCASSLTGGTEAFFGQGTRLTVV.

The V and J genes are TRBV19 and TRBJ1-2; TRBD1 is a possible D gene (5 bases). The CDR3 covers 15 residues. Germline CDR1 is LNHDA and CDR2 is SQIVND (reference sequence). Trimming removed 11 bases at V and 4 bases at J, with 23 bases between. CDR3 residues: CASRGTSAPGYGYTF. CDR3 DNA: TGTGCCTCAAGGGGTACGTCAGCACCTGGCTATGGCTACACCTTC.

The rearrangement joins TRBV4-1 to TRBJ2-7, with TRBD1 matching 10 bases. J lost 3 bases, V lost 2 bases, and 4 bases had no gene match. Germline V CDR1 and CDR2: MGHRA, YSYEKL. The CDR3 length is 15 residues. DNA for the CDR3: TGCGCCAGCAGCCAAACGACAGGGGGCTACTACGAGCAGTACTTC. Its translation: CASSQTTGGYYEQYF.

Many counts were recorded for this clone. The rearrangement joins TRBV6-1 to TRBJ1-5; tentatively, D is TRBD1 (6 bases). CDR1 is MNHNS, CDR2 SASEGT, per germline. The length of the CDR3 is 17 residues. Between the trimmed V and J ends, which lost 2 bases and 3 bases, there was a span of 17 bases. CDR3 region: CASSEWGGLPPNQPQHF. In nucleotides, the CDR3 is TGTGCCAGCAGTGAATGGGGGGGGCTACCGCCCAATCAGCCCCAGCATTTT.

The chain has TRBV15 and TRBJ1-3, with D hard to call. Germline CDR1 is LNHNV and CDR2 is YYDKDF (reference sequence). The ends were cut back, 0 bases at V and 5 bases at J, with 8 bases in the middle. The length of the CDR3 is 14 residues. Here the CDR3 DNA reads TGTGCCACCAGCAGAGATCGGGGAAGAAACACCATATATTTT. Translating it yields CATSRDRGRNTIYF.

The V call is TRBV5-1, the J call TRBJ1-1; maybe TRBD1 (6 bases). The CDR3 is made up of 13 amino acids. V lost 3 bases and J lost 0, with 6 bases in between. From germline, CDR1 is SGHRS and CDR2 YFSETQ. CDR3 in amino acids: CASSSGVNTEAFF. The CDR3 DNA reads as TGCGCCAGCAGCTCAGGGGTGAACACTGAAGCTTTCTTT.

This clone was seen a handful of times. Here the CDR3 reads CAISEGQGRDQPQHF. DNA of the CDR3: TGTGCCATCAGTGAAGGGCAGGGGAGGGATCAGCCCCAGCATTTT. The rearrangement links TRBV10-3 to TRBJ1-5, with D possibly matching TRBD1 (6 bases). The V end was cut by 3 bases, the J end by 5 bases, with 14 bases between. The CDR3 has 15 residues. The germline V gene encodes CDR1 ENHRY and CDR2 SYGVKD.

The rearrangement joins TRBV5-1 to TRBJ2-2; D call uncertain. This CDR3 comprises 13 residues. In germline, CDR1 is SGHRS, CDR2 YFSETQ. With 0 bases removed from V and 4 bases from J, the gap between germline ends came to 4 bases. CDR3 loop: CASSLGATGELFF. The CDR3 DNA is TGCGCCAGCAGCTTGGGGGCCACCGGGGAGCTGTTTTTT.

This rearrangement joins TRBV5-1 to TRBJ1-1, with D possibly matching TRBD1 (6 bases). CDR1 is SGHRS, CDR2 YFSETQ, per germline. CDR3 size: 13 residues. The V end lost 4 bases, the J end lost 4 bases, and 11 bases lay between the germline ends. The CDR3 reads CASSPGHPTEAFF. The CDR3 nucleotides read TGCGCCAGCAGCCCGGGACACCCCACTGAAGCTTTCTTT.

The CDR3 DNA reads as TGTGCCAGCAGCTTTGACATCTACAATGAGCAGTTCTTC. The encoded protein is CASSFDIYNEQFF. This sequence joins TRBV7-3 and TRBJ2-1; D uncertain. The CDR3 extends over 13 amino acids. V was trimmed by 3 bases and J by 3 bases, leaving 6 bases between them. Germline V lookup: CDR1 SGHTA, CDR2 FQGTGA.

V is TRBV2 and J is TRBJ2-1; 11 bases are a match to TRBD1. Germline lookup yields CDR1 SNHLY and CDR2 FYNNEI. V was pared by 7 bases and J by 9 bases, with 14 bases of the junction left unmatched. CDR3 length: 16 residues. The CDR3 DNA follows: TGTGCCAGCACCGGTACCGGGACAGGGGGTAGTTTTGAGCAGTTCTTC. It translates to CASTGTGTGGSFEQFF.

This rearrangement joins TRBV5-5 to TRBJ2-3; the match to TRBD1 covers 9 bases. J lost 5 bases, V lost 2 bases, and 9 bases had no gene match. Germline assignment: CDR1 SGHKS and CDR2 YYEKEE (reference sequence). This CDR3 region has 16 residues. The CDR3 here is CASSFGGGQGGDTQYF. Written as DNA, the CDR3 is TGTGCCAGCAGCTTTGGCGGGGGACAGGGTGGAGATACGCAGTATTTT.

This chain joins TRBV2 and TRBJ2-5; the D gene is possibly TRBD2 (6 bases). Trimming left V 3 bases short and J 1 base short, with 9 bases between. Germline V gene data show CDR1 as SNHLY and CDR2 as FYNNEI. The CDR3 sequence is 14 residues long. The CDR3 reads CASSDGRSQETQYF. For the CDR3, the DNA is TGTGCCAGCAGTGACGGGAGAAGCCAAGAGACCCAGTACTTC.

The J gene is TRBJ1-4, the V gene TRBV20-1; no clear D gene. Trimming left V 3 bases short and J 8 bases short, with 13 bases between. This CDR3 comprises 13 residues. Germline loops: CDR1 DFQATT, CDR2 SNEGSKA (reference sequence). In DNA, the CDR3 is TGCAGTGCTAGTGCCGGTTCGGGGGAAAAACTGTTTTTT. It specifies CSASAGSGEKLFF.

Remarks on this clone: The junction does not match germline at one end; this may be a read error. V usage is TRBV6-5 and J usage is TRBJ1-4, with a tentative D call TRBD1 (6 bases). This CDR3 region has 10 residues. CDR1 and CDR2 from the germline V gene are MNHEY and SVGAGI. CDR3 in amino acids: CASYRTAFVF. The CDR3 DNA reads TGTGCCAGCTACAGGACAGCCTTTGTCTTC.

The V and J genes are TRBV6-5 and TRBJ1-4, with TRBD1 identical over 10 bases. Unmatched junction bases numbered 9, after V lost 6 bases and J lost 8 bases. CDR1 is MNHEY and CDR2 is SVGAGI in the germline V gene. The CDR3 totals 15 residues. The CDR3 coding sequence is TGTGCCAGCAGGAACGCCGGGACAGGGGACGAAAAACTGTTTTTT. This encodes CASRNAGTGDEKLFF.

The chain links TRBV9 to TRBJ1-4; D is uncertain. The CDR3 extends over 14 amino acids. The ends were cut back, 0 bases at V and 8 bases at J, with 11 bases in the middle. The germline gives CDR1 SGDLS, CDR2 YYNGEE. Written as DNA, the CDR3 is TGTGCCAGCAGCGTAGCTCTAGCAGCAGAAAAACTGTTTTTT. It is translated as CASSVALAAEKLFF.

Here the CDR3 DNA reads TGTGCCAGCAGTCGCGAGTATGGCTACACCTTC. It is translated as CASSREYGYTF. The V and J genes are TRBV12-3 or TRBV12-4 and TRBJ1-2; no firm D call. CDR3 length equals 11 residues. V was pared by 5 bases and J by 5 bases, with 6 bases between.

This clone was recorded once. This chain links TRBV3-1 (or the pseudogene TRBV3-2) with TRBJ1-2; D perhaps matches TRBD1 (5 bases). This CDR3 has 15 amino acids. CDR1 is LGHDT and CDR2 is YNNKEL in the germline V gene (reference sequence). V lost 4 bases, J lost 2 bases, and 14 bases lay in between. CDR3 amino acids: CASSPLGQKNYGYTF. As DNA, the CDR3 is TGTGCCAGCAGCCCCCTCGGACAAAAAAACTATGGCTACACCTTC.

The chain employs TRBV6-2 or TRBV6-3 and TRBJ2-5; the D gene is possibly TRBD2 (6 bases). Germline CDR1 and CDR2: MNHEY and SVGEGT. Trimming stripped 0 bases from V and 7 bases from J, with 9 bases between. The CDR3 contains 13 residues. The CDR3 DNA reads TGTGCCAGCAGTTACTCGGCTAGCGTGACCCAGTACTTC. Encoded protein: CASSYSASVTQYF.

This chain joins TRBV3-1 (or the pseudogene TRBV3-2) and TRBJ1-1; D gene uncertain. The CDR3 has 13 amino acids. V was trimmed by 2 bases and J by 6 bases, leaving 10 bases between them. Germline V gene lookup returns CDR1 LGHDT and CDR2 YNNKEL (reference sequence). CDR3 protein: CASSQPRAAEAFF. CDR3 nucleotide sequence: TGTGCCAGCAGCCAACCGAGGGCCGCTGAAGCTTTCTTT.